This T cell receptor beta chain was found in a study of cytomegalovirus exposure and HLA in healthy donors (dated by TCRdb to about 2017). In the study overall: In an earlier analysis of 450 to 750 of the donors, around 290 Gb of sequence data and some 120 million unique TCR beta sequences from about 179 million T cells were reported. To study patterns of TCR occurrence, a later analysis re-analyzed previously published TCR beta repertoires from hundreds of donors and added high-resolution HLA genotyping. Genome-wide SNP genotypes for about three fifths of the roughly 670 donors were used in a later genetic analysis, which treated that subset as a discovery cohort. Roughly 5 DR-DQ haplotypes were handled as single units for association and clustering, since linkage in the cohort was strong. Among the roughly 400 genotyped donors, approximately 76% belonged to the genetic ancestry cluster associated with self-reported Caucasian donors. Among over 350 genotyped donors of the cohort, an average of approximately 240,000 unique TCR beta nucleotide sequences were sequenced per donor, 15% to 20% of them non-productive. In the later analysis, no new phenotypic data were used to find candidate immune exposures; instead, reliance was placed on TCR beta sequences and their occurrence across donors. The study used immunosequencing to profile the T cell repertoires of approximately 640 subjects and linked those repertoires to cytomegalovirus serostatus. Along with the approximately 700-subject first cohort, a separate validation cohort of roughly 110 different subjects was used. All discovery cohort repertoires had been generated on a single sequencing platform. To predict cytomegalovirus infection status, the study brought together high-throughput TCR immunosequencing, statistical association of individual TCRs with disease status, and machine learning. HLA typing covered class I and class II loci at four-digit resolution. Typing coverage varied by locus: roughly 629-640 donors for A, B, C, DRB1 and DQB1; roughly 560 for DQA1; more than 600 for DPA1; approximately 470 for DPB1. Roughly 300 gigabases of sequencing data and approximately 85 million unique TCR sequences were included in an early release covering 550 to 650 HLA-typed donors. The study aimed to test whether cataloging public T cell receptors could reveal signatures of past pathogen exposure. An earlier analysis of around 580 of the donors used high-throughput TCR beta sequencing to judge whether each TCR beta V gene segment behaved as functional or pseudogenic. Donor age, sex, ethnicity and CMV serostatus were compiled alongside the repertoire data. Study-level results and caveats: Several of the top co-occurrence clusters appeared to be linked to parvovirus B19, influenza, CMV and Epstein-Barr virus, according to a later analysis. In a later genetic analysis, fewer N-insertions in productive TCRs were reported among donors in an Asian-associated ancestry cluster than the roughly 700-donor mean. The study listed 164 TCR beta chains as associated with cytomegalovirus. In a later analysis, HLA-associated TCR beta chains showed more clonal expansion and lower generation probabilities than non-associated chains that were equally common. Because some donors lacked HLA typing at each locus, the association tests relied only on the typed subset. It was suggested by the authors that the approach could potentially be generalized to other disease states and immunological phenotypes. About 15 rarely observed V segments, including chromosome 9 orphons, were excluded from the earlier analysis of 550 to 700 of the donors because counts were too low. Across donors, most TCR sequences were observed very rarely, whereas some public TCRs were present in many individuals. In an earlier analysis of about 550 of the donors, most TCR beta V segments were observed in productive rearrangements about 87% or about 30% of the time, broadly matching IMGT annotations. Linkage disequilibrium might explain the correlated functional status among segregating V segments, but an unknown experimental factor could not be excluded. According to a later analysis, TCR association rates differed among HLA loci, with DRB1 alleles showing the most associated TCRs and HLA-C alleles showing the fewest. A later analysis associated 15,000 to 20,000 TCR beta sequences with specific HLA alleles at a false discovery rate of 0.05. The sequencing pipeline was judged likely to have produced a cluster of highly shared sequence variants as a technical artifact. Most CMV-associated TCR beta chains appeared to be HLA-restricted in a later analysis, and the HLA associations seemed to be driven largely by CMV exposure. A few of the identified cytomegalovirus-associated TCR beta chains were confirmed in vitro to be specific for cytomegalovirus antigens. When HLA alleles, especially DR and DQ, strongly co-occurred, TCR associations were difficult to assign to individual alleles. A further reported finding was that TCR beta sequences accurately predicted the HLA-A and HLA-B alleles for most subjects in the first cohort. A later genetic analysis associated a missense DCLRE1C variant with V-gene and J-gene trimming of TCR beta chains, and an independent cohort replicated the association. The presence/absence analyses assumed that sequencing depth was roughly uniform across donors, and that assumption may not be true. Because the 87-base-pair reads could not distinguish some IMGT-functional V segments, including TRBV6-2 and TRBV6-3, those segments were excluded. For the cohort, immune exposure information was limited to CMV serostatus. Only TCR beta chains were sequenced in this cohort, and the absence of alpha or paired-chain data limited detectable features. The classifier was reported to diagnose cytomegalovirus status with high specificity and sensitivity in both the original and validation cohorts.

This clone has only one observation. Its target antigen remains unknown. Base-call qualities are not available, and no considerably larger clone is one nucleotide away. The germline V gene yields LGHNA for CDR1 and YNFKEQ for CDR2. V ends up 0 bases short and J 7 bases short, with an unmatched junction base count of 9. The CDR3 starts with the cysteine, ends with the phenylalanine, and has 19 residues. Only CDR3 DNA remains: 57 bases, in frame from the first base. The method was the immunoSEQ multiplex PCR assay. A mixture of 60 forward primers for TCR Vbeta segments and 13 reverse primers for TCR Jbeta segments was used in the multiplex PCR. Amplification of the CDR3 region of rearranged TCR beta genes was performed with a multiplex PCR assay on genomic DNA. The Illumina HiSeq System was used to sequence the amplified TCR beta libraries as 87-base-pair reads. The original pipeline was this. A later analysis counted approximately 84 million unique TCR beta chains across the 666 repertoires, and 10 million to 11 million of these chains were shared by at least two donors. Raw reads were error-corrected and collapsed into unique sequences with a nearest-neighbor algorithm that merged closely related sequences to remove PCR and sequencing errors. V, D and J gene segments were assigned by aligning CDR3 sequences to IMGT reference sequences. Each retained sequence needed at least a six-nucleotide match to both a V gene segment and a J gene segment. A rearrangement counted as productive if the CDR3 had no stop codons and remained in frame with V and J, and every other rearrangement counted as non-productive. CDR3 was defined by IMGT convention, running from the second conserved V-encoded cysteine to the conserved J-encoded phenylalanine. In an earlier analysis of some 550 of the donors, sequences lacking an unambiguous match to a single V gene segment were excluded. An earlier analysis of 500 to 700 of the donors classified V segments as functional when productive rearrangements were above 56.7% and as segregating when the standard deviation between donors was above 5%. To diagnose cytomegalovirus status from the catalog of TCR beta chain sequences, a statistical classification framework was built. A later analysis assigned V and J genes by comparing TCR nucleotide sequences with IMGT/GENE-DB human TR gene sequences. Using the TCRdist pipeline, a later analysis assigned CDR3 sequences along with most-parsimonious VDJ recombination scenarios. In a later analysis, each TCR beta chain was defined by its CDR3 amino acid sequence together with its V-gene family, and reads lacking a unique V-gene family were excluded. A later analysis removed 500 to 600 highly shared, low-generation-probability nucleotide sequences to deal with suspected cross-contamination and a sequencing artifact. For each public chain, a later analysis derived a clonal expansion index from normalized ranks of inferred template counts within each repertoire. In a later analysis, generation probabilities were computed using a VDJ recombination model fitted to out-of-frame rearrangements, and the results were checked against IGoR. A later analysis scored TCR-TCR, TCR-HLA and TCR-CMV co-occurrence with hypergeometric tests, applying a repertoire-size bias correction to TCR pairs. False discovery rates were estimated in a later analysis by permuting HLA or CMV assignments 20 times. In a later analysis, co-occurring TCRs were grouped using DBSCAN, with TCRdist sequence similarity added in when clustering inside HLA-allele-positive subsets. For co-occurrence clustering, repertoires with fewer than 30,000 or more than 120,000 public chains were excluded, along with a handful of repertoires with anomalous nucleotide sharing. Held by TCRdb, this immuneACCESS table contains in-frame sequences only and omits some clones. Under half of the omission traces to an unresolved V gene where checked; the cause of the rest is unknown. V, J and clone size derive from that table, while D and trimming were established from the DNA sequence. The sample table shows roughly 130,000 clones, and about 80% are seen once. The ten largest make up 1.5% to 2% of the sample.

In total, over 600 healthy bone marrow donors made up the cohort. Cohort members were all nominally healthy when sampled, although unrecorded immune exposures were likely present. The donor tested CMV seronegative and was one of the 352 seronegative cohort members. A peripheral blood sample was provided by each donor, and peripheral blood mononuclear cells were used for TCR beta sequencing. Genomic DNA was extracted from the blood cell samples with the Qiagen DNeasy Blood Extraction Kit. This clonotype was obtained from a man between 18 and 29 years old in good health and CMV-seronegative. The V and J segments used are TRBV4-2 and TRBJ2-1, with TRBD2 identical over 16 junction bases. What was sequenced was PBMCs. The sequenced DNA: TGTGCCAGCAGCCAAGATCTTGGGGGACTAGCGGGAGGGCGGAATGAGCAGTTCTTC. Its protein reads: CASSQDLGGLAGGRNEQFF.